The entry that follows covers one TCR beta chain sequence. What it binds is not known. Sample-barcoded 5' priming and a J-beta primer mix drove a second PCR of roughly 7 to 11 cycles. TCRdb analysed the 5' RACE reads with MiXCR anew, one entry per CDR3 protein. The repertoire consists of approximately 1,700,000 distinct CDR3 sequences, with about two fifths occurring once and the leading ten covering about 23%. These data belong to a study of blood T cells in healthy people across ages. The CDR3 spans 12 residues. The V end was cut by 3 bases, the J end by 6 bases, with 8 bases between. The germline V gene encodes CDR1 SGHTA and CDR2 FQGNSA. Findings of the study overall: Possibly, changes in expanded clonotypes were confounded because donor CMV status was unknown.

The sequence was obtained from a human donor in good health. The chain joins TRBV7-2 to TRBJ1-2; D unresolved. Material for sequencing was blood. CDR3 nucleotides: TGTGCCAGCAGCTTCGCAGAGGATGGCTACACCTTC. Its protein is CASSFAEDGYTF.